A selection of T cell receptor beta chains follows, all from one sample in a study of cytotoxic CD8 clonotypes in ibrutinib-treated CLL. Assay: immunoSEQ multiplex PCR; the TCRdb copy retains only in-frame clones and omits some. The data hold roughly 250,000 clones, with 70% observed a single time. The sample consisted of PBMCs, taken after 24 months of ibrutinib treatment. Source of these receptors: a human donor with chronic lymphocytic leukemia. CDR3s include the opening cysteine and the closing phenylalanine or tryptophan. D genes are given only for firm matches. Clone size is stated in some rows and not others, as once, few, many or a class when expanded.

v_gene	j_gene	d_gene	abundance	CDR3nt	CDR3aa
TRBV10-3	TRBJ2-3	TRBD1	-	TGTGCCATCAGGACAGGGGGCACCGCAGATACGCAGTATTTT	CAIRTGGTADTQYF
TRBV11-2	TRBJ2-2	TRBD2	-	TGTGCCAGCAGCCAGGGACTAGCGGGTGCTGCGGGGAACACCGGGGAGCTGTTTTTT	CASSQGLAGAAGNTGELFF
TRBV10-3	TRBJ1-2	-	-	TGTGCCATCAGTGGACCGGGTGTTTACGGCTACACCTTC	CAISGPGVYGYTF
TRBV11-3	TRBJ2-3	-	-	TGTGCCAGCAGCTTAGTCGCGGGTACGCAGTATTTT	CASSLVAGTQYF
TRBV28	TRBJ2-7	-	few	TGTGCCAGCTTCGGCAGCTCCTACGAGCAGTACTTC	CASFGSSYEQYF
TRBV28	TRBJ2-2	-	-	TGTGCCAGCAGTTTACCCGGGACTTTGAACACCGGGGAGCTGTTTTTT	CASSLPGTLNTGELFF
TRBV19	TRBJ2-7	-	-	TGTGCCAGTAGCAAAGGACAAGTCTACGAGCAGTACTTC	CASSKGQVYEQYF
TRBV7-9	TRBJ2-7	TRBD1	-	TGTGCCAGCAGCATACAAGGGACAGGGGGCTACGAGCAGTACTTC	CASSIQGTGGYEQYF
TRBV9	TRBJ2-1	-	-	TGTGCCAGCAGCGTAGGGCTTAGCTCCTACAATGAGCAGTTCTTC	CASSVGLSSYNEQFF
TRBV11-2	TRBJ1-4	-	-	TGTGCCAGCAGCTTGGCGGTAAACCTCAGGGAAAAACTGTTTTTT	CASSLAVNLREKLFF
TRBV6-1	TRBJ2-2	-	-	TGTGCCAGCAGTGAACAGGCTGCCGGGGAGCTGTTTTTT	CASSEQAAGELFF
TRBV28	TRBJ2-7	-	-	TGTGCCAGCAGTTTTGTGTCGGCGGGACGGTACGAGCAGTACTTC	CASSFVSAGRYEQYF
TRBV27	TRBJ2-1	TRBD2	-	TGTGCCAGCAGCTTCTACAGCGGGAGGGGAGGGAATGAGCAGTTCTTC	CASSFYSGRGGNEQFF
TRBV2	TRBJ2-7	-	-	TGTGCCAGCAAAGAAGACTCCTACGAGCAGTACTTC	CASKEDSYEQYF
TRBV9	TRBJ2-5	TRBD2	-	TGTGCCAGCAGCCCATTAGCGGGAACTTTTGAAGAGACCCAGTACTTC	CASSPLAGTFEETQYF
TRBV7-2	TRBJ2-1	-	-	TGTGCCAGCAGCTTATACTGGGAGAAATACAATGAGCAGTTCTTC	CASSLYWEKYNEQFF
TRBV21-1	TRBJ1-4	-	-	TGTGCCAGCAGCAAAGTCATTAGTTCAGGGAATGAAAAACTGTTTTTT	CASSKVISSGNEKLFF
TRBV10-3	TRBJ2-3	TRBD2	-	TGTGCCATCAGTAACCAACTAGCGGGATGGACAGATACGCAGTATTTT	CAISNQLAGWTDTQYF
TRBV9	TRBJ2-5	-	-	TGTGCCAGCAGCGTGAACGGGAACGGTCAAGAGACCCAGTACTTC	CASSVNGNGQETQYF
TRBV19	TRBJ2-3	TRBD1	-	TGTGCCAGTAGTATAGCCGCCGGGACAGCTCACACAGATACGCAGTATTTT	CASSIAAGTAHTDTQYF
TRBV7-8	TRBJ1-4	-	-	TGTGCCAGCAGCTCCCAGGACAGTAGTTCTGAAAAACTGTTTTTT	CASSSQDSSSEKLFF
TRBV18	TRBJ2-7	TRBD2	-	TGTGCCAGCTCACTCGCTGGGGGGGGAACCTACGAGCAGTACTTC	CASSLAGGGTYEQYF
TRBV29-1	TRBJ2-3	-	-	TGCAGCGTTGGGCGGGTGGGCTTAGATACGCAGTATTTT	CSVGRVGLDTQYF
TRBV27	TRBJ2-7	TRBD1	-	TGTGCCAGCAGTCTATGGACAGGGGGGGCCTACGAGCAGTACTTC	CASSLWTGGAYEQYF
TRBV11-3	TRBJ2-5	-	-	TGTGCCAGCAGCTTTGGGGGGCCCCAAGAGACCCAGTACTTC	CASSFGGPQETQYF
TRBV27	TRBJ2-2	TRBD2	-	TGTGCCAGCAGTTTAAGTAGCGGGAGCTGGGTAGCCGGGGAGCTGTTTTTT	CASSLSSGSWVAGELFF
TRBV9	TRBJ2-1	-	-	TGTGCCAGCAGCGGAGGGGGGACAAAGTCCTACAATGAGCAGTTCTTC	CASSGGGTKSYNEQFF
TRBV7-2	TRBJ1-4	-	once	TGTGCCAGCAGCTCCGGAGGGGGAATGCATGAAAAACTGTTTTTT	CASSSGGGMHEKLFF